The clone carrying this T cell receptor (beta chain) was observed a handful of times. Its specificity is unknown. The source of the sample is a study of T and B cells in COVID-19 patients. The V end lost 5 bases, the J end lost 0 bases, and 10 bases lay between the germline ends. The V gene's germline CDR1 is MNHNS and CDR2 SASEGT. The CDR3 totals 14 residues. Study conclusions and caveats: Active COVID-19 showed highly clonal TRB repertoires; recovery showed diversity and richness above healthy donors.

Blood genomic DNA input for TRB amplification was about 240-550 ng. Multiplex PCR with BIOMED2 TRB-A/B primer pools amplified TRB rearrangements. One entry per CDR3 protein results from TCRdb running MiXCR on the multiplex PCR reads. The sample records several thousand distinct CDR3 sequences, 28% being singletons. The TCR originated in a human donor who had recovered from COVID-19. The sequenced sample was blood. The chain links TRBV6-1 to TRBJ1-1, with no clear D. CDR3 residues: CASSLDEMNTEAFF. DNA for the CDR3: TGTGCCAGCAGTTTGGACGAAATGAACACTGAAGCTTTCTTT.